Listed below are T cell receptor beta chains from one sample, sequenced in a study of shared clonotypes between healthy human individuals. This table comes from immunoSEQ multiplex PCR, and its TCRdb copy is limited to in-frame clones, with some not included. The table records 1,400,000 or so clones, approximately 98.5% of them present only once. Source material: naive CD4+ T cells sorted from blood. Receptors were obtained from a man between 25 and 39 years old in good health. CDR3s include the opening cysteine and the closing phenylalanine or tryptophan. The D gene is left open where the match is weak. Size values are once, few and many counts, or a class for expanded clones, and some rows have none.

CSVTGGGRSTDTQYF	TGCAGCGTCACCGGAGGGGGCCGTAGCACAGATACGCAGTATTTT	NA	TRBV29-1	TRBJ2-3	NA
CASSPTNTGELFF	TGTGCTAGCAGTCCGACTAACACCGGGGAGCTGTTTTTT	NA	TRBV7-7	TRBJ2-2	NA
CASSRSGLAVDSYEQYF	TGTGCCAGCAGCCGTAGTGGCCTAGCGGTCGACTCCTACGAGCAGTACTTC	once	TRBV4-2	TRBJ2-7	TRBD2
CASSQTGGTYNEQFF	TGCGCCAGCAGCCAAACTGGAGGGACCTACAATGAGCAGTTCTTC	NA	TRBV4-3	TRBJ2-1	NA
CASPAGTDANTGELFF	TGTGCCAGCCCCGCGGGGACAGACGCGAACACCGGGGAGCTGTTTTTT	NA	TRBV27	TRBJ2-2	NA
CASSPDRGLHEQYF	TGTGCCAGCAGCCCGGACAGGGGGCTCCACGAGCAGTACTTC	NA	TRBV11-2	TRBJ2-7	TRBD1
CATSRGRTSAYNEQFF	TGTGCCACCAGCAGAGGGAGGACTAGCGCTTACAATGAGCAGTTCTTC	NA	TRBV15	TRBJ2-1	TRBD2
CASSSAASGRNEQFF	TGTGCCAGCAGTTCTGCGGCTAGCGGGAGGAATGAGCAGTTCTTC	NA	TRBV25-1	TRBJ2-1	TRBD2
CASSVWENTGELFF	TGCGCCAGCAGCGTATGGGAGAACACCGGGGAGCTGTTTTTT	NA	TRBV5-1	TRBJ2-2	NA
CASSLTRGTEAFF	TGTGCCAGCAGCTTAACTCGGGGGACTGAAGCTTTCTTT	NA	TRBV7-3	TRBJ1-1	NA
CSVEGDPYEQYF	TGCAGCGTTGAAGGGGACCCCTACGAGCAGTACTTC	once	TRBV29-1	TRBJ2-7	NA
CASSPLQVAGTQYF	TGTGCCAGCAGCCCCTTGCAAGTAGCTGGTACGCAGTATTTT	NA	TRBV9	TRBJ2-3	NA
CASRRRQGMGLYGYTF	TGTGCCAGCAGGAGGAGACAGGGTATGGGGCTCTATGGCTACACCTTC	NA	TRBV2	TRBJ1-2	TRBD1
CASSTHLAGGYNEQFF	TGTGCCAGCAGTACCCACCTAGCGGGAGGCTACAATGAGCAGTTCTTC	NA	TRBV25-1	TRBJ2-1	TRBD2
CASSPGTGEGEQYF	TGTGCCAGCTCTCCCGGGACAGGGGAGGGCGAGCAGTACTTC	once	TRBV18	TRBJ2-7	TRBD1
CASSPWTGHEQYF	TGCGCCAGCAGCCCGTGGACAGGGCACGAGCAGTACTTC	NA	TRBV5-1	TRBJ2-7	TRBD1
CASSQEIRRARQPQHF	TGCGCCAGCAGCCAAGAGATACGCAGGGCGAGGCAGCCCCAGCATTTT	NA	TRBV4-1	TRBJ1-5	NA
CASSHADRGNQPQHF	TGTGCCAGCAGCCACGCGGACAGGGGAAATCAGCCCCAGCATTTT	NA	TRBV28	TRBJ1-5	TRBD1
CASSLNPLNTGELFF	TGTGCCAGCAGCCTCAACCCGCTTAACACCGGGGAGCTGTTTTTT	NA	TRBV5-4	TRBJ2-2	NA
CASSFRLANEQFF	TGTGCCAGCAGCTTCCGACTAGCCAATGAGCAGTTCTTC	NA	TRBV7-3	TRBJ2-1	TRBD2
CASSLGLAGVADTQYF	TGCGCCAGCAGCTTGGGACTAGCGGGAGTCGCAGATACGCAGTATTTT	NA	TRBV5-1	TRBJ2-3	TRBD2
CASSPSAGGTFSSTDTQYF	TGTGCCAGCAGCCCTAGTGCGGGAGGAACCTTTTCTAGCACAGATACGCAGTATTTT	NA	TRBV14	TRBJ2-3	TRBD2
CASREQWPGELFF	TGTGCCAGCAGAGAACAGTGGCCCGGGGAGCTGTTTTTT	NA	TRBV28	TRBJ2-2	NA
CAWRRQVLNTEAFF	TGTGCCTGGAGGCGGCAGGTTTTGAACACTGAAGCTTTCTTT	NA	TRBV30	TRBJ1-1	NA
CASSQEWDRTGVAEAFF	TGCGCCAGCAGCCAAGAGTGGGATAGAACAGGGGTCGCTGAAGCTTTCTTT	NA	TRBV4-1	TRBJ1-1	TRBD1
CASSPRGQGEKLFF	TGTGCCAGCAGCCCGCGGGGACAGGGTGAAAAACTGTTTTTT	NA	TRBV13	TRBJ1-4	TRBD1
CASSIVTGGRETQYF	TGTGCCAGTAGTATTGTAACAGGGGGCCGAGAGACCCAGTACTTC	once	TRBV19	TRBJ2-5	TRBD1
CASRPSGILETQYF	TGTGCCAGTCGCCCAAGCGGGATACTGGAGACCCAGTACTTC	NA	TRBV28	TRBJ2-5	TRBD2
CASSRRLPTDTQYF	TGTGCCAGCTCGCGTCGGCTCCCCACAGATACGCAGTATTTT	NA	TRBV27	TRBJ2-3	NA
CSVGGSTDTQYF	TGCAGCGTTGGTGGGAGCACAGATACGCAGTATTTT	NA	TRBV29-1	TRBJ2-3	NA
CASSPTHRENPYEQYF	TGTGCCAGCAGCCCGACACACAGGGAGAACCCCTACGAGCAGTACTTC	once	TRBV4-2	TRBJ2-7	NA
CASSFVRGQTEAFF	TGTGCCAGCAGCTTCGTGAGGGGACAGACTGAAGCTTTCTTT	NA	TRBV7-9	TRBJ1-1	TRBD1
CASSIQGANEKLFF	TGTGCCAGCAGTATACAGGGGGCGAATGAAAAACTGTTTTTT	NA	TRBV28	TRBJ1-4	TRBD1
CASSSSPDGREKLFF	TGCGCCAGCAGCTCGTCACCAGACGGGCGGGAAAAACTGTTTTTT	NA	TRBV5-1	TRBJ1-4	NA
CASSSGLAGDYNEQFF	TGTGCCAGCAGCTCGGGACTAGCGGGGGACTACAATGAGCAGTTCTTC	once	TRBV7-9	TRBJ2-1	TRBD2